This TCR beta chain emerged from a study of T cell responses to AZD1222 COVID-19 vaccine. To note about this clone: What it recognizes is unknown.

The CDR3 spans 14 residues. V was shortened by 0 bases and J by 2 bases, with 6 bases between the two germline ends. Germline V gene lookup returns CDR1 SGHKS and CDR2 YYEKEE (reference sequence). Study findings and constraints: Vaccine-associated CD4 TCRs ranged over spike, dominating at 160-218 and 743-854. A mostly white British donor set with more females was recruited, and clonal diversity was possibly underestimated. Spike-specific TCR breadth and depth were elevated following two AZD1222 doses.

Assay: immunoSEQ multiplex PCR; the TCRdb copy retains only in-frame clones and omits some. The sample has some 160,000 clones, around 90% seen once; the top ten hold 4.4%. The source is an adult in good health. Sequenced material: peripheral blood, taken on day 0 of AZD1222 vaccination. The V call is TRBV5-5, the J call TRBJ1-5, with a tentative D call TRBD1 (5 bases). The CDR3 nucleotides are TGTGCCAGCAGCTTGGTGGGGGGCAATCAGCCCCAGCATTTT. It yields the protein CASSLVGGNQPQHF.